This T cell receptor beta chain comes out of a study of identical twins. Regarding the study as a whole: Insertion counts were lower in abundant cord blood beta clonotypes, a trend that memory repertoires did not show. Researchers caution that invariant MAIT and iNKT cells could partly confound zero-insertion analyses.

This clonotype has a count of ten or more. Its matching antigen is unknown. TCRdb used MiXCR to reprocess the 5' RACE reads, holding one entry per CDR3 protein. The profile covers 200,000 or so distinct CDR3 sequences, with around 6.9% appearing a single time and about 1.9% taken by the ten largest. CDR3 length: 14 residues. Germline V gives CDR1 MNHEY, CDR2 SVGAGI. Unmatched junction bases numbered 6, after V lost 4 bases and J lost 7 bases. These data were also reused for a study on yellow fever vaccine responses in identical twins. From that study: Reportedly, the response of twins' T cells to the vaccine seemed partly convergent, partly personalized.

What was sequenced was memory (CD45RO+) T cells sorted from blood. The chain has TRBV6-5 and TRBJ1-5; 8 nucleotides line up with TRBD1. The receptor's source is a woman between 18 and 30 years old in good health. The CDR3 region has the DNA TGTGCCAGCAGTTTGAGCAGGGGGCGCCAGCCCCAGCATTTT. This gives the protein CASSLSRGRQPQHF.